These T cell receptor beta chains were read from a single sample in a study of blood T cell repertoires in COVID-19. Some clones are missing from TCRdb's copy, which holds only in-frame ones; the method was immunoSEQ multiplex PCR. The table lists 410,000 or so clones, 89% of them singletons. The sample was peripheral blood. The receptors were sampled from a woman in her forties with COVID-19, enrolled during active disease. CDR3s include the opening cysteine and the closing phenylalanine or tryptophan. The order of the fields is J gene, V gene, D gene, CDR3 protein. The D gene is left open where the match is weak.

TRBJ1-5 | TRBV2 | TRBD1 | CASRPTGQGGNQPQHF
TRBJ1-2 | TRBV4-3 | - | CASSQDRYGGPYGYTF
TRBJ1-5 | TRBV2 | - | CASSDRWGHQPQHF
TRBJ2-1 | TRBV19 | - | CASSIPKMPSVSNEQFF
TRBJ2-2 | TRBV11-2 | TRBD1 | CASIKRGLGTGELFF
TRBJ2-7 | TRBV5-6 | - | CASSPSIRGLKVEQYF
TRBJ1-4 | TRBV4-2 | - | CASSQAGVGEKLFF
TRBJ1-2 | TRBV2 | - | CASSEASRAIGGYTF
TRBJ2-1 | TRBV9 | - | CASSVSYSRNEQFF
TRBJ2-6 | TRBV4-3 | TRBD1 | CASSQDAGGIPGANVLTF
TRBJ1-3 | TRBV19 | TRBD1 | CASSNLRGLTGNTIYF
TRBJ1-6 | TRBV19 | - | CASNRVNSPLHF
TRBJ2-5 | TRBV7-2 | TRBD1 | CASSPPGQGRETQYF
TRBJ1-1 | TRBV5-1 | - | CASSPRQVMNTEAFF
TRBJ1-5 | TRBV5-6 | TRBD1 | CASSAWDRGNQPQHF
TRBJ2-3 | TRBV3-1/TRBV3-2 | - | CASSQEWSAGNADTQYF
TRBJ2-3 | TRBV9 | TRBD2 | CASSAHGGVTDTQYF
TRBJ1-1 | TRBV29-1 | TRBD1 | CSGTKGAWDTEAFF
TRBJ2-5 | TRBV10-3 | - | CAISEERDVKTQYF
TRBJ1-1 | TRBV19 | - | CASSGGTEAFF
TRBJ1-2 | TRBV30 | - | CAWSKKQGNYGYTF
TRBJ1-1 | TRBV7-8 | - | CASSLEAGLNTEAFF
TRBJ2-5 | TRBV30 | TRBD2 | CAWTLLAGGETQYF
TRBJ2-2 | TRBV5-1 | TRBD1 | CASSLAGAGGAYWAGELFF
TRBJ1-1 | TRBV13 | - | CASRSYVGRVGTYTEAFF
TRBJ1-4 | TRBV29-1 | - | CSVMGAFNEKLFF
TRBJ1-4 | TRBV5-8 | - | CASSLPPTEATNEKLFF
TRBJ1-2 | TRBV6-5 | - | CASKTDLNYGYTF
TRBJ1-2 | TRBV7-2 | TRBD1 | CASSSGTGGGQRGYTF
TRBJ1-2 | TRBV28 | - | CASSFMAGFGNYGYTF
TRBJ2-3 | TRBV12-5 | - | CASGLDSPTDTQYF
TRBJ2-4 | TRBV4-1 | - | CASSQIGGVNIQYF
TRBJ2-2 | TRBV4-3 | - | CASSQEIANLVTGELFF
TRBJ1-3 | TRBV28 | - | CASIALGSGNTIYF
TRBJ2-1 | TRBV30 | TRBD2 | CAWGISGGYNEQFF
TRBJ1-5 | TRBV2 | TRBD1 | CASSELGQGLGSNQPQHF
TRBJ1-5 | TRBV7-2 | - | CASSLNSPYYSNQPQHF
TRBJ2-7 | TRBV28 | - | CASTKQGVAYEQYF
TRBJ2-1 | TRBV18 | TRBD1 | CASSPPGQSYNEQFF
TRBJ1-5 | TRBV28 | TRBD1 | CASSLWDRGQNQPQHF
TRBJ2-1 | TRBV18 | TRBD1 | CASSKAQGDNEQFF
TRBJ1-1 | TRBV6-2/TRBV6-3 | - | CASSYERGSTEAFF
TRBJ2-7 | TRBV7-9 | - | CASSIGQYYEQYF
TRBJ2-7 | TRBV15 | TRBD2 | CATSLSGSAYEQYF
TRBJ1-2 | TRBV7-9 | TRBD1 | CASSVKGAVYGYTF